This T cell receptor beta chain stems from a study of cytomegalovirus exposure and HLA in healthy donors. Concerning this clone: As yet, its antigen is unknown.

V was trimmed by 4 bases and J by 6 bases, leaving 7 bases between them. This CDR3 region has 11 residues. The germline CDR1 and CDR2 sequences are MDHEN and SYDVKM. Profiling relied on immunoSEQ multiplex PCR, and the TCRdb table lists in-frame clones only, not all of them. There are 100,000 to 150,000 clones in the sample; roughly 86% occur only once, and approximately 3.5% lies in the top ten. Study results and limitations: The authors enumerated over 150 TCR beta chains as linked to cytomegalovirus. Among the CMV-associated chains, three were confirmed in vitro as specific for CMV antigens. TCR clusters originating in the first cohort tended to co-occur in the 120 validation repertoires, according to a later analysis.

The sequence was collected from a young man in good health and CMV-seronegative. The chain is built from TRBV28 and TRBJ2-7; D unresolved. The sample comprised PBMCs. The CDR3 reads CASSSPFEQYF. In DNA, the CDR3 is TGTGCCAGCAGTTCCCCTTTCGAGCAGTACTTC.